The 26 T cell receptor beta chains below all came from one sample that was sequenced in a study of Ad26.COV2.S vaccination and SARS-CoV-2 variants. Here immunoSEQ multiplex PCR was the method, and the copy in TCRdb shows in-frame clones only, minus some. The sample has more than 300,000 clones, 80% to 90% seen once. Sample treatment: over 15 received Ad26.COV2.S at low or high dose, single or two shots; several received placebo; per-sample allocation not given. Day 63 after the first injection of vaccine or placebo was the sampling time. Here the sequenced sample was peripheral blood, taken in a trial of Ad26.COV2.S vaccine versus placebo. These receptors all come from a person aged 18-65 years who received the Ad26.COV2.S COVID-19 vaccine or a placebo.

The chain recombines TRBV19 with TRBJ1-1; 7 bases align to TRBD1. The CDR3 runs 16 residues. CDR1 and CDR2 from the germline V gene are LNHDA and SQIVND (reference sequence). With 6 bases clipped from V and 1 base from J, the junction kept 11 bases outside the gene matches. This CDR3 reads CASSERDRSTNTEAFF. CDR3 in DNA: TGTGCCAGTAGCGAACGGGACAGAAGCACGAACACTGAAGCTTTCTTT.

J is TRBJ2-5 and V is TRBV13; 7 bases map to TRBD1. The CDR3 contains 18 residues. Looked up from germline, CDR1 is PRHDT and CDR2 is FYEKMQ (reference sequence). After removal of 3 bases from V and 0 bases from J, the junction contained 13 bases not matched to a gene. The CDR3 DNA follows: TGTGCCAGCAGCTTCCGACAGGGTAGTGTGGGGTACCAAGAGACCCAGTACTTC. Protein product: CASSFRQGSVGYQETQYF.

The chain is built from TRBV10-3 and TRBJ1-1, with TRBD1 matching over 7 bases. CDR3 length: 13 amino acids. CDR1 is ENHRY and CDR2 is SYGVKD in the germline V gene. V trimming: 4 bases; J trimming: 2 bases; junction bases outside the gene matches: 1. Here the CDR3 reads CAISGQGNTEAFF. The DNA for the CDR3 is TGTGCCATCAGTGGACAGGGCAACACTGAAGCTTTCTTT.

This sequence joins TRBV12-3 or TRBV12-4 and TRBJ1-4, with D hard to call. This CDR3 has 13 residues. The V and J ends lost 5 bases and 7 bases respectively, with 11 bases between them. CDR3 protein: CASSNGSPEKLFF. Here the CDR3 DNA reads TGTGCCAGCAGTAACGGGAGCCCTGAAAAACTGTTTTTT.

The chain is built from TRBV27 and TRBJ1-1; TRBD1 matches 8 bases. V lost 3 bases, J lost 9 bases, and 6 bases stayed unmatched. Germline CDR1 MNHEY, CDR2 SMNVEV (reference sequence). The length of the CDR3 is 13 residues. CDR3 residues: CASSLGGDRKAFF. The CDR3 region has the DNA TGTGCCAGCAGTTTGGGGGGGGACAGGAAAGCTTTCTTT.

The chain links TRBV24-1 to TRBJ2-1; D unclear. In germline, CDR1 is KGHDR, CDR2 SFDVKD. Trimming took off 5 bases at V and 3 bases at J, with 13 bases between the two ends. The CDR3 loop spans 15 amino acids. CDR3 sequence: CATSVELIVYNEQFF. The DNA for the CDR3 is TGTGCCACCAGTGTGGAGTTAATCGTCTACAATGAGCAGTTCTTC.

The CDR3 protein is CASSLGPSTDTQYF. The CDR3 nucleotides read TGTGCCAGCAGCCTGGGACCGAGCACAGATACGCAGTATTTT. V and J are TRBV3-1 (or the pseudogene TRBV3-2) and TRBJ2-3; either TRBD1 or TRBD2 may supply D (5 bases each). Trimming shortened V by 4 bases and J by 0 bases, and 8 bases separated the two germline ends. CDR1 is LGHDT and CDR2 is YNNKEL in the germline V gene (reference sequence). This CDR3 has 14 amino acids.

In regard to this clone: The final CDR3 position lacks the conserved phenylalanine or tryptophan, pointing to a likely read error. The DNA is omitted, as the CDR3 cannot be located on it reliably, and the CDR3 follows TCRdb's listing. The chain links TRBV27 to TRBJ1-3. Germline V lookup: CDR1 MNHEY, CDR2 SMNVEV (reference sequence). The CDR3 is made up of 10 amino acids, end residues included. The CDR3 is CASSLCRRRK.

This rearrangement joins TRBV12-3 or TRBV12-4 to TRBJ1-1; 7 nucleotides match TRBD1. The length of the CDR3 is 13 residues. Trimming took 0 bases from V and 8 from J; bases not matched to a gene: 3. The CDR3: CASSLARDSEAFF. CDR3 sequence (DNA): TGTGCCAGCAGTTTAGCGAGGGACAGCGAAGCTTTCTTT.

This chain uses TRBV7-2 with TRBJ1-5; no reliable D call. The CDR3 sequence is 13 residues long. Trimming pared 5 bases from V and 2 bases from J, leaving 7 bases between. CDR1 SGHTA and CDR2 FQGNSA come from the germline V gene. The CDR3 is CASSPGRNQPQHF. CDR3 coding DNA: TGTGCCAGCAGCCCCGGCCGCAATCAGCCCCAGCATTTT.

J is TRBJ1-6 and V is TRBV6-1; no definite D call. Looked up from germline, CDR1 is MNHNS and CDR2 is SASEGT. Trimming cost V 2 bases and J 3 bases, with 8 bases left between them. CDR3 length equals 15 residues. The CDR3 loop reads CASSELASYNSPLHF. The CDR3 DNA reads TGTGCCAGCAGTGAATTGGCCAGCTATAATTCACCCCTCCACTTT.

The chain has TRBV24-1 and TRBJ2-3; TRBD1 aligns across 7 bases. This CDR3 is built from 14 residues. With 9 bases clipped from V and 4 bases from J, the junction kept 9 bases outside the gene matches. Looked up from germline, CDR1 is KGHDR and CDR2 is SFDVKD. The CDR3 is CATGVGRGPDTQYF. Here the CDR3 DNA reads TGTGCCACCGGGGTCGGTAGGGGGCCAGATACGCAGTATTTT.

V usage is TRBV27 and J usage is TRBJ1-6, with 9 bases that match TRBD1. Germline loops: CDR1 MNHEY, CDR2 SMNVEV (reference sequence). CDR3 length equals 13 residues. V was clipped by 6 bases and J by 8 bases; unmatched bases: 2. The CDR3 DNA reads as TGTGCCAGCAGCACAGGGGGCGATTCACCCCTCCACTTT. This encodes CASSTGGDSPLHF.

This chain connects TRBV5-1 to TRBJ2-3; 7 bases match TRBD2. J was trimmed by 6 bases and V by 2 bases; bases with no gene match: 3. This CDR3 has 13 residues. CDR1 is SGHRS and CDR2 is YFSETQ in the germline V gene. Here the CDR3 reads CASSFAGEDTQYF. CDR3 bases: TGCGCCAGCAGCTTCGCGGGGGAGGATACGCAGTATTTT.

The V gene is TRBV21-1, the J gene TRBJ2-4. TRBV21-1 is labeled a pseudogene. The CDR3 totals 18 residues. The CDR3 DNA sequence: TGTGCCAGCAGCAGACCCGGGACGCCAAAACTAGCCAAAAACATTCAGTACTTC. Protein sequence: CASSRPGTPKLAKNIQYF.

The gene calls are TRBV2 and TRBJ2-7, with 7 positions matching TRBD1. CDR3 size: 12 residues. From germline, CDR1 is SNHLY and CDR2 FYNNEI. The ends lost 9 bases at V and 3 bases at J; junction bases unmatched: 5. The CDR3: CARQGRDYEQYF. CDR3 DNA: TGTGCCAGACAGGGGAGAGACTACGAGCAGTACTTC. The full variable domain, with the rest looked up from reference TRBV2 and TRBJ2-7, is EPEVTQTPSHQVTQMGQEVILRCVPISNHLYFYWYRQILGQKVEFLVSFYNNEISEKSEIFDDQFSVERPDGSNFTLKIRSTKLEDSAMYFCARQGRDYEQYFGPGTRLTVT.

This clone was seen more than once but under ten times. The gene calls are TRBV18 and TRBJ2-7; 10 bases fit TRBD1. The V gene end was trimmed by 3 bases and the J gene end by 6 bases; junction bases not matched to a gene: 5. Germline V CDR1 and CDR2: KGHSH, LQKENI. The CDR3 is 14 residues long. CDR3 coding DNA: TGTGCCAGCTCACCTCCGGACAGGGGGTTCGAGCAGTACTTC. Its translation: CASSPPDRGFEQYF.

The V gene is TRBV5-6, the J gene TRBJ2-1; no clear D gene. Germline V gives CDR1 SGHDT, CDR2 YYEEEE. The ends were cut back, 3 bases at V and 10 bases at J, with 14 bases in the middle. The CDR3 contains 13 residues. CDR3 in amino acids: CASSSAVTNEQFF. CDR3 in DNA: TGTGCCAGCAGCTCGGCAGTCACGAACGAGCAGTTCTTC.

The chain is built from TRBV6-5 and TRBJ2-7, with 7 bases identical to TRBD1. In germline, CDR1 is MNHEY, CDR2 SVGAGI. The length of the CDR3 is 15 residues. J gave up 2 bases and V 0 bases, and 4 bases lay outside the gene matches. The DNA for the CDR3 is TGTGCCAGCAGTTACTCCCGACAGGGAACCTACGAGCAGTACTTC. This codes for CASSYSRQGTYEQYF.

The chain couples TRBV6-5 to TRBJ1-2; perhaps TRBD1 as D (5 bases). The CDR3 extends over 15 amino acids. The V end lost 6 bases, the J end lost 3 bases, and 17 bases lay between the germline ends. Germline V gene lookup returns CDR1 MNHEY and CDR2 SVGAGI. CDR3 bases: TGTGCCAGCAGGGATAACATGGGGCCCTACTATGGCTACACCTTC. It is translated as CASRDNMGPYYGYTF.

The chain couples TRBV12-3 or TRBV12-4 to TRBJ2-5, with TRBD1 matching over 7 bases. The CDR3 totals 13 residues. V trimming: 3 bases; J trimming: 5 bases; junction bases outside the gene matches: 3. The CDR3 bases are TGTGCCAGCAGTTTCTTCAGGGGGGAGACCCAGTACTTC. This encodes CASSFFRGETQYF.

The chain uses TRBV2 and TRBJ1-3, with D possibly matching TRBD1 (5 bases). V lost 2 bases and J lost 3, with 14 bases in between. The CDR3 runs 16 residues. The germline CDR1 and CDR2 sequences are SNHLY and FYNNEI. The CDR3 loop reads CASSEIGGVFGNTIYF. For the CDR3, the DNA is TGTGCCAGCAGTGAAATCGGGGGTGTGTTTGGAAACACCATATATTTT. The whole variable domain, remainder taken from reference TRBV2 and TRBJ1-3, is EPEVTQTPSHQVTQMGQEVILRCVPISNHLYFYWYRQILGQKVEFLVSFYNNEISEKSEIFDDQFSVERPDGSNFTLKIRSTKLEDSAMYFCASSEIGGVFGNTIYFGEGSWLTVV.

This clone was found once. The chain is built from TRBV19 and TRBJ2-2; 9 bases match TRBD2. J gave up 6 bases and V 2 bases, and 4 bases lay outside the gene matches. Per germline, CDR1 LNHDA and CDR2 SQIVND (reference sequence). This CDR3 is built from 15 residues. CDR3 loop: CASSIRTSVAGELFF. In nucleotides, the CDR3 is TGTGCCAGTAGTATACGGACTAGCGTGGCCGGGGAGCTGTTTTTT.

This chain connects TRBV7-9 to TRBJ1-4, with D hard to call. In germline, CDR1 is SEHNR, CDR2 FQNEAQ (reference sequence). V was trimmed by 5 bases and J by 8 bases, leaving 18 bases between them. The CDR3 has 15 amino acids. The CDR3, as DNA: TGTGCCAGCAGCCCTACGGGATCTACGAGGGAAAAACTGTTTTTT. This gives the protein CASSPTGSTREKLFF.

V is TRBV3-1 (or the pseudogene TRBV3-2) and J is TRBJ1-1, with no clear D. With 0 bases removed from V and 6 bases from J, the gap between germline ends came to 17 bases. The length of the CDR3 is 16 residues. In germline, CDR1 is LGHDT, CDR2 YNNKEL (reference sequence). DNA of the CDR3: TGTGCCAGCAGCCAAGACTTCTCTCTTTCGGGCGCTGAAGCTTTCTTT. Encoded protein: CASSQDFSLSGAEAFF.

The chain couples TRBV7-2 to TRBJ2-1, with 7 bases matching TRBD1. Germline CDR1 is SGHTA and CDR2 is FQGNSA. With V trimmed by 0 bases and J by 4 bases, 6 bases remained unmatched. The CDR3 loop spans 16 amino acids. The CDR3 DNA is TGTGCCAGCAGCTTAGCCCCCGGGACAGTGTACAATGAGCAGTTCTTC. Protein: CASSLAPGTVYNEQFF.